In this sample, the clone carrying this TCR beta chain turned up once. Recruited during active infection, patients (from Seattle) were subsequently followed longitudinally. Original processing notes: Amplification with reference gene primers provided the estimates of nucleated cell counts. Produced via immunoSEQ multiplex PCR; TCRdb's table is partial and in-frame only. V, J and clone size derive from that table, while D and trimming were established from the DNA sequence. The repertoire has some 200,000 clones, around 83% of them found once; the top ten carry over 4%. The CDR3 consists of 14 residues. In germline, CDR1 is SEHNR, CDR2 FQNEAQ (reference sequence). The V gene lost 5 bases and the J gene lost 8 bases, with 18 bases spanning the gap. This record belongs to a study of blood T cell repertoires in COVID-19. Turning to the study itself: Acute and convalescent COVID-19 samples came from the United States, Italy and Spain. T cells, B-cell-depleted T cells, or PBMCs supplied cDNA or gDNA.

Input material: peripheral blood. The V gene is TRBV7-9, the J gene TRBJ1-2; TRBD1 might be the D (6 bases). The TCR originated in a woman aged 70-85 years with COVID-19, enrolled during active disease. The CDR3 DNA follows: TGTGCCAGCAGCCATAAGGGGGAATTAGGAGGCTACACCTTC. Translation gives CASSHKGELGGYTF.